These T cell receptor beta chains were read from a single sample in a study of radiation and T cells in renal cell carcinoma. Some clones are missing from TCRdb's copy, which holds only in-frame ones; the method was immunoSEQ multiplex PCR. The sample contains some 80,000 clones, 75% to 90% of which appear only once. The sequencing used blood, collected from a patient whose treatment included radiotherapy and nephrectomy. The receptors stem from a woman aged 55-70 years with renal cell carcinoma. The CDR3 runs from the conserved cysteine through the conserved F or W. D genes are given only for firm matches. Expanded clones are given a class, and other clones once, few, many or no size at all.

TRBJ1-2	.	TRBV11-2	.	TGTGCCAGCAGCTCGAGTGGTAACTATGGCTACACCTTC	CASSSSGNYGYTF
TRBJ2-7	.	TRBV5-1	TRBD2	TGCGCCAGCAGCTTTCTTGTAGCGGGGTACTACGAGCAGTACTTC	CASSFLVAGYYEQYF
TRBJ1-2	.	TRBV6-5	.	TGTGCCAGCAGTCCCGATACGGGGAGAGGCTACACCTTC	CASSPDTGRGYTF
TRBJ1-2	.	TRBV7-2	.	TGTGCCAGCAGCTTAGAGGCCTTGGGCGGCTACACCTTC	CASSLEALGGYTF
TRBJ2-7	.	TRBV19	TRBD2	TGTGCCAGTCGATCAGGACTAGCGGACGAGCAGTACTTC	CASRSGLADEQYF
TRBJ2-5	.	TRBV7-3	.	TGTGCCAGCAGCTTAAATCCTCCGGGGGTCCAAGAGACCCAGTACTTC	CASSLNPPGVQETQYF
TRBJ1-2	.	TRBV5-6	TRBD1	TGTGCCAGCAGCTCTCCGTCCGGGACAGTCTATGGCTACACCTTC	CASSSPSGTVYGYTF
TRBJ1-1	.	TRBV7-9	.	TGTGCCAGCAGCTTAGGGACAGTGAACACTGAAGCTTTCTTT	CASSLGTVNTEAFF
TRBJ1-1	.	TRBV28	.	TGTGCCAGCAGTTTGGGTACTTACACTGAAGCTTTCTTT	CASSLGTYTEAFF
TRBJ2-5	.	TRBV5-4	.	TGTGCCAGCAGCCAGGAGAGTACGACAGTTTTCCAGACCCAGTACTTC	CASSQESTTVFQTQYF
TRBJ1-2	.	TRBV5-6	TRBD1	TGTGCCAGCAGCCAATTGACAGACAGGGTGGAATGGGGCTACACCTTC	CASSQLTDRVEWGYTF
TRBJ1-5	.	TRBV28	.	TGTGCCAGCAGTTTCTCCCCCCCAGGGTGGGCTAGCAATCAGCCCCAGCATTTT	CASSFSPPGWASNQPQHF
TRBJ2-1	.	TRBV19	.	TGTGCCAGTAGTATAGATGATTTTGGCTACAATGAGCAGTTCTTC	CASSIDDFGYNEQFF
TRBJ2-7	.	TRBV9	TRBD2	TGTGCCAGCAGCGTAGGCCCTAGCGGATACTCCTACGAGCAGTACTTC	CASSVGPSGYSYEQYF
TRBJ2-1	.	TRBV27	TRBD2	TGTGCCAGCAGTTCCCCGGGACTACGTCAAAATGAGCAGTTCTTC	CASSSPGLRQNEQFF
TRBJ1-4	.	TRBV28	.	TGTGCCAGCAGTTTACAGGCCCCTAATGAAAAACTGTTTTTT	CASSLQAPNEKLFF
TRBJ2-3	.	TRBV2	TRBD1	TGTGCCAGCAGCCCCGACAGGGGATCAGATACGCAGTATTTT	CASSPDRGSDTQYF
TRBJ1-5	.	TRBV6-1	TRBD1	TGTGCCAGCAGAATCACAGGGGGCGCCGGACAGCCCCAGCATTTT	CASRITGGAGQPQHF
TRBJ2-7	many	TRBV5-3	TRBD1	TGTGCCAGAAGCTTGAGGGACAGGGGCTGCGAGCAGTACTTC	CARSLRDRGCEQYF
TRBJ2-5	.	TRBV5-1	.	TGCGCCAGCAGCTTGGACCCCCAAGAGACCCAGTACTTC	CASSLDPQETQYF
TRBJ1-2	.	TRBV2	.	TGTGCCAGCAGTGTCTCACAGGGAAACTATGGCTACACCTTC	CASSVSQGNYGYTF
TRBJ2-5	.	TRBV7-7	.	TGTGCTAGCAGCCCTCCCGGGTTCCAAGAGACCCAGTACTTC	CASSPPGFQETQYF
TRBJ2-7	once	TRBV28	TRBD2	TGTGCCAGCAGTGCCGGCACCGGGACTAGCGGGGGGGGCTCGGTGTCCTACGAGCAGTACTTC	CASSAGTGTSGGGSVSYEQYF
TRBJ1-2	.	TRBV28	.	TGTGCCAGCAGTTCGAACTACGCTTATAGGGGCTACACCTTC	CASSSNYAYRGYTF